These 32 T cell receptor beta chains originate from one sample sequenced in a study of blood T cells in healthy people across ages. Alongside a J-beta primer mix, a sample-barcoded 5' primer served in a second PCR lasting about 7 to 12 cycles. TCRdb passed the 5' RACE reads through MiXCR, listing each CDR3 protein once. Of around 780,000 distinct CDR3 sequences in the sample, roughly three fifths were seen once. The sequenced sample consisted of blood. The receptor source for this set is a man aged 35 to 55 in good health.

The V call is TRBV10-3, the J call TRBJ1-2; D not certain. The V and J ends lost 8 bases and 4 bases respectively, with 8 bases between them. This CDR3 region has 11 residues. From germline, CDR1 is ENHRY and CDR2 SYGVKD. The CDR3 protein is CAIRNGYGYTF. CDR3 DNA sequence: TGTGCCATCCGAAACGGCTATGGCTACACCTTC.

The rearrangement uses TRBV12-3 or TRBV12-4 and TRBJ2-1, with 11 bases identical to TRBD2. The V gene end was trimmed by 5 bases and the J gene end by 8 bases; junction bases not matched to a gene: 8. The CDR3 spans 15 residues. In DNA, the CDR3 is TGTGCCAGCAGTCATAGCGGGGGGGCTTTCCATGAGCAGTTCTTC. Its protein is CASSHSGGAFHEQFF.

Of note for this clonotype: An end of the junction differs from the germline gene, which may be a read error. The rearrangement links TRBV12-5 to TRBJ2-5; TRBD2 matches at 14 bases. The CDR3 extends over 17 amino acids. From germline, CDR1 is LGHNT and CDR2 FRNRAP. CDR3: CASGPGTSGSHRETQYF. The CDR3 DNA is TGCGCTAGTGGCCCCGGGACTAGCGGGAGTCATAGGGAGACCCAGTACTTC.

The chain employs TRBV28 and TRBJ2-2; D is ambiguous. The germline gives CDR1 MDHEN, CDR2 SYDVKM. V was shortened by 6 bases and J by 0 bases, with 11 bases between the two germline ends. CDR3 size: 15 residues. As DNA, the CDR3 is TGTGCCAGCAGGGCGAGAAGGTCGAACACCGGGGAGCTGTTTTTT. Protein product: CASRARRSNTGELFF.

This clonotype was seen a few times. The J gene is TRBJ2-5, the V gene TRBV11-3; TRBD2 agrees at 8 bases. Unmatched junction bases numbered 18, after V lost 4 bases and J lost 5 bases. The length of the CDR3 is 18 residues. Germline V lookup: CDR1 SGHNT, CDR2 YENEEA. The CDR3 reads CASSSHWTGLEKKETQYF. CDR3 sequence (DNA): TGTGCCAGCAGCTCCCATTGGACGGGACTAGAAAAAAAGGAGACCCAGTACTTC. The complete variable domain, with remaining parts taken from reference TRBV11-3 and TRBJ2-5, reads EAGVVQSPRYKIIEKKQPVAFWCNPISGHNTLYWYLQNLGQGPELLIRYENEEAVDDSQLPKDRFSAERLKGVDSTLKIQPAELGDSAVYLCASSSHWTGLEKKETQYFGPGTRLLVL.

This clonotype was observed a handful of times. At one of its ends the junction is not consistent with the germline gene, which may arise from a read error. The chain uses TRBV28 and TRBJ2-7; D is tentatively TRBD1 or TRBD2 (5 bases each). This CDR3 is built from 14 residues. Per germline, CDR1 MDHEN and CDR2 SYDVKM. In DNA form, the CDR3 reads TGTGCCAGCAGTTTTGCCGGGACCTCCAACGAGCAGTACTTC. This translates into CASSFAGTSNEQYF.

This clonotype was recorded a few times. This chain joins TRBV20-1 and TRBJ2-7, with D possibly matching TRBD2 (6 bases). V shed 6 bases and J shed 2 bases, with 17 bases lying between them. Looked up from germline, CDR1 is DFQATT and CDR2 is SNEGSKA (reference sequence). The CDR3 runs to 14 residues. CDR3 residues: CSASPSGEPYEQYF. As DNA, the CDR3 is TGCAGTGCATCTCCTTCGGGGGAGCCCTACGAGCAGTACTTC.

This clonotype was counted only a few times. V and J are TRBV5-1 and TRBJ2-1; D ambiguous. This CDR3 spans 11 amino acids. Germline assignment: CDR1 SGHRS and CDR2 YFSETQ. The V end was cut by 4 bases, the J end by 10 bases, with 9 bases between. As DNA, the CDR3 is TGCGCCAGCAGCAAAGTCGACGAGCAGTTCTTC. Protein sequence: CASSKVDEQFF. The variable domain in full, completed from reference TRBV5-1 and TRBJ2-1, reads KAGVTQTPRYLIKTRGQQVTLSCSPISGHRSVSWYQQTPGQGLQFLFEYFSETQRNKGNFPGRFSGRQFSNSRSEMNVSTLELGDSALYLCASSKVDEQFFGPGTRLTVL.

V and J are TRBV7-2 and TRBJ2-1, with 7 bases identical to TRBD1. CDR1 is SGHTA, CDR2 FQGNSA, per germline. This CDR3 has 14 amino acids. V shed 5 bases, J shed 6 bases, and the junction held 7 bases outside the gene matches. The CDR3 reads CASSAINRGNEQFF. As DNA, the CDR3 is TGTGCCAGCAGCGCGATAAACAGGGGCAATGAGCAGTTCTTC.

This clonotype has more than one count but fewer than ten. The chain uses TRBV28 and TRBJ2-7, with 7 positions matching TRBD2. This CDR3 comprises 14 residues. Trimming took 4 bases from V and 6 from J; bases not matched to a gene: 9. Germline V gene sequence: CDR1 MDHEN, CDR2 SYDVKM. The CDR3 reads CASSYPGLVGEQYF. For the CDR3, the DNA is TGTGCCAGCAGTTACCCCGGACTAGTGGGCGAGCAGTACTTC. Variable domain in full (rest from reference TRBV28 and TRBJ2-7): DVKVTQSSRYLVKRTGEKVFLECVQDMDHENMFWYRQDPGLGLRLIYFSYDVKMKEKGDIPEGYSVSREKKERFSLILESASTNQTSMYLCASSYPGLVGEQYFGPGTRLTVT.

The rearrangement joins TRBV28 to TRBJ1-4, with TRBD1 identical over 7 bases. Trimming removed 5 bases from V and 7 bases from J; junction bases left unmatched: 10. Per germline, CDR1 MDHEN and CDR2 SYDVKM. CDR3 length equals 15 residues. The CDR3 loop reads CASSPFRDSREKLFF. The CDR3 DNA is TGTGCCAGCAGTCCATTCCGGGACAGTCGTGAAAAACTGTTTTTT.

The chain recombines TRBV2 with TRBJ1-1, with D hard to call. Trimming cost V 1 base and J 5 bases, with 5 bases left between them. The length of the CDR3 is 12 residues. Germline V gene lookup returns CDR1 SNHLY and CDR2 FYNNEI. CDR3 sequence: CASSEERTEAFF. The DNA of the CDR3 is TGTGCCAGCAGTGAAGAACGGACTGAAGCTTTCTTT.

The chain couples TRBV27 to TRBJ1-2; possibly TRBD1 for D (5 bases). This CDR3 has 15 amino acids. V was cut by 0 bases and J by 3 bases, with 11 bases left in between. Germline-derived CDR1 and CDR2 are MNHEY and SMNVEV (reference sequence). This CDR3 is CASSLSKGVYYGYTF. The CDR3, as DNA: TGTGCCAGCAGTTTATCAAAAGGGGTGTACTATGGCTACACCTTC.

The genes are TRBV7-9 and TRBJ2-5, with D uncertain. The V end lost 3 bases, the J end lost 7 bases, and 12 bases lay between the germline ends. Germline CDR1 is SEHNR and CDR2 is FQNEAQ (reference sequence). The CDR3 sequence is 13 residues long. Here the CDR3 DNA reads TGTGCCAGCAGCTTGGTAGACCTAGGGACCCAGTACTTC. Its protein is CASSLVDLGTQYF.

Comment on this clonotype: A read error is possible here, since a much larger clone lies one base away. The V call is TRBV14, the J call TRBJ2-7; D not resolved. The J call may be in error: the DNA end matches TRBJ2-4 better. The CDR3 runs 14 residues. CDR1 SGHDN and CDR2 FVKESK come from the germline V gene. The chain's CDR3 is CASSQDEGKSIQYF. As DNA, the CDR3 is TGTGCCAGCAGCCAAGATGAAGGGAAAAGCATTCAGTACTTC.

This clonotype came up a few times. The chain couples TRBV11-2 to TRBJ2-5; D might be TRBD1 (5 bases). Trimming cost V 0 bases and J 0 bases, with 8 bases left between them. Per the germline V gene, CDR1 is SGHAT and CDR2 is FQNNGV. CDR3 length: 15 amino acids. The CDR3 DNA follows: TGTGCCAGCAGCTTAGAGACAGCGTACCAAGAGACCCAGTACTTC. Protein sequence: CASSLETAYQETQYF. Combining the CDR3 with reference TRBV11-2 and TRBJ2-5 gives the whole variable domain EAGVAQSPRYKIIEKRQSVAFWCNPISGHATLYWYQQILGQGPKLLIQFQNNGVVDDSQLPKDRFSAERLKGVDSTLKIQPAKLEDSAVYLCASSLETAYQETQYFGPGTRLLVL.

The rearrangement links TRBV7-9 to TRBJ2-1; TRBD1 matches 7 bases. The length of the CDR3 is 15 residues. V shed 5 bases and J 10 bases; nucleotides not matched to a gene: 14. The germline CDR1 and CDR2 sequences are SEHNR and FQNEAQ (reference sequence). The CDR3 DNA reads TGTGCCAGCAGCAAACAGGGGAATAGTTTGATGGAGCAGTTCTTC. Amino acids: CASSKQGNSLMEQFF.

This chain uses TRBV2 with TRBJ2-4, with 9 bases identical to TRBD1. Germline CDR1 reads SNHLY; CDR2 reads FYNNEI. The V and J ends lost 7 bases and 13 bases, in that order; junction bases with no gene match: 8. The CDR3 is 12 residues long. CDR3 nucleotides: TGTGCCAGCAACAGGGACAGGGTTGAGCAGTACTTC. This codes for CASNRDRVEQYF.

The chain has TRBV28 and TRBJ2-3; D is tentatively TRBD1 or TRBD2 (5 bases each). V was pared by 8 bases and J by 6 bases, with 9 bases between. Germline CDR1 and CDR2: MDHEN and SYDVKM. CDR3 length equals 11 residues. The CDR3 nucleotides read TGTGCCAGCGGGACGCGGGATACGCAGTATTTT. It yields the protein CASGTRDTQYF.

CDR3 loop: CASTGQVNEQFF. CDR3 in DNA: TGTGCCAGCACCGGGCAGGTCAATGAGCAGTTCTTC. The V gene is TRBV4-2, the J gene TRBJ2-1; D ambiguous. Germline V gene data show CDR1 as LGHNA and CDR2 as YNFKEQ. This CDR3 is built from 12 residues. Trimming took 7 bases from V and 6 from J, leaving 10 bases between them.

The rearrangement links TRBV29-1 to TRBJ1-2, with D unclear. In germline, CDR1 is SQVTM, CDR2 ANQGSEA. The V gene lost 0 bases and the J gene lost 8 bases, with 13 bases spanning the gap. The CDR3 runs to 13 residues. CDR3 sequence (DNA): TGCAGCGTTGAAGATGCCACGTCGAGGGGCTACACCTTC. The encoded protein is CSVEDATSRGYTF.

The chain is built from TRBV6-6 and TRBJ2-1; 9 nucleotides line up with TRBD2. CDR1 and CDR2 from the germline V gene are MNHNY and SVGAGI (reference sequence). Trimming removed 2 bases from V and 4 bases from J; junction bases left unmatched: 6. The CDR3 has 16 residues. In DNA form, the CDR3 reads TGTGCCAGCAGTTACCCAAGCGGGGGGCCGTACAATGAGCAGTTCTTC. Translated, it gives CASSYPSGGPYNEQFF.

This clonotype was observed a handful of times. The CDR3 DNA sequence: TGTGCCAGCTCACCACGGACTAGCGGGAGTGGAGACAATGAGCAGTTCTTC. Translation: CASSPRTSGSGDNEQFF. This chain uses TRBV18 with TRBJ2-1, with 13 positions matching TRBD2. The J segment lost 5 bases and the V segment lost 1 base, leaving 5 bases of the junction unmatched. This CDR3 is built from 17 residues. CDR1 is KGHSH, CDR2 LQKENI, per germline.

This clonotype has at least ten counts. The chain couples TRBV6-2 or TRBV6-3 to TRBJ2-7; D may match TRBD1 or TRBD2 (5 bases each). The V end was cut by 8 bases, the J end by 1 base, with 6 bases between. The germline V gene has CDR1 MNHEY and CDR2 SVGEGT. CDR3 length equals 11 residues. The CDR3 region has the DNA TGTGCCAGCGGGGGATCCTACGAGCAGTACTTC. It codes for CASGGSYEQYF.

The chain links TRBV7-2 to TRBJ1-1; a weak D match, TRBD1 (5 bases). Germline loops: CDR1 SGHTA, CDR2 FQGNSA. The CDR3 is 13 amino acids. V lost 4 bases, J lost 7 bases, and 13 bases lay in between. CDR3 in amino acids: CASSSAAQGEAFF. CDR3 DNA: TGTGCCAGCAGCTCGGCCGCCCAGGGTGAAGCTTTCTTT. Together with reference TRBV7-2 and TRBJ1-1, the CDR3 gives the full variable domain: GAGVSQSPSNKVTEKGKDVELRCDPISGHTALYWYRQSLGQGLEFLIYFQGNSAPDKSGLPSDRFSAERTGGSVSTLTIQRTQQEDSAVYLCASSSAAQGEAFFGQGTRLTVV.

There are a few counts of this clonotype. The rearrangement joins TRBV27 to TRBJ1-4; the match to TRBD1 covers 8 bases. V shed 8 bases and J 5 bases; nucleotides not matched to a gene: 4. This CDR3 comprises 13 residues. The germline V gene has CDR1 MNHEY and CDR2 SMNVEV (reference sequence). CDR3 DNA sequence: TGTGCCAGCGGGACAGGCGTCAATGAAAAACTGTTTTTT. Translating gives CASGTGVNEKLFF. The variable domain in full, with the rest retrieved from reference TRBV27 and TRBJ1-4, is EAQVTQNPRYLITVTGKKLTVTCSQNMNHEYMSWYRQDPGLGLRQIYYSMNVEVTDKGDVPEGYKVSRKEKRNFPLILESPSPNQTSLYFCASGTGVNEKLFFGSGTQLSVL.

Points on this clonotype: This may be a read error, as it is one base from a much larger clone. CDR3 in DNA: TGCAGCGTTCCCAACAGGGGCGGAGACGAGCAGTACTTC. Its protein product is CSVPNRGGDEQYF. J is TRBJ2-7 and V is TRBV29-1; 7 bases are a match to TRBD1. V shed 5 bases and J 5 bases; nucleotides not matched to a gene: 9. From germline, CDR1 is SQVTM and CDR2 ANQGSEA. This CDR3 is built from 13 residues.

The V and J genes are TRBV5-1 and TRBJ2-2, with D perhaps TRBD2 (6 bases). CDR3 size: 15 residues. With 3 bases removed from V and 4 bases from J, the gap between germline ends came to 13 bases. From germline, CDR1 is SGHRS and CDR2 YFSETQ. CDR3 DNA: TGCGCCAGCAGCTGGCACGACGGGGGCACCGGGGAGCTGTTTTTT. Its protein is CASSWHDGGTGELFF.

The chain is built from TRBV7-2 and TRBJ2-7; tentatively, D is TRBD1 (8 bases). V gave up 1 base and J gave up 3 bases, with 19 bases separating them. CDR1 and CDR2 from the germline V gene are SGHTA and FQGNSA. There are 17 residues in the CDR3. CDR3 coding DNA: TGTGCCAGCAGCTTAGGGACAGGGTGGCGGGGGAACTACGAGCAGTACTTC. Its translation is CASSLGTGWRGNYEQYF.

The chain links TRBV20-1 to TRBJ2-1; possibly TRBD2 for D (5 bases). CDR1 is DFQATT and CDR2 is SNEGSKA in the germline V gene (reference sequence). V dropped 3 bases and J dropped 0 bases, with 15 bases sitting between them. This CDR3 is 16 amino acids long. The CDR3 reads CSARVWGASSYNEQFF. In nucleotides, the CDR3 is TGCAGTGCTAGGGTGTGGGGAGCGAGCTCCTACAATGAGCAGTTCTTC.

The chain is built from TRBV20-1 and TRBJ2-1; D is uncertain. The CDR3 sequence is 11 residues long. Germline CDR1 and CDR2: DFQATT and SNEGSKA (reference sequence). Trimming took 6 bases from V and 7 from J, leaving 10 bases between them. CDR3 sequence: CSAVTRNEQFF. CDR3 coding DNA: TGCAGTGCAGTAACGAGAAATGAGCAGTTCTTC.

The rearrangement joins TRBV5-6 to TRBJ1-5; 10 nucleotides agree with TRBD1. Looked up from germline, CDR1 is SGHDT and CDR2 is YYEEEE. V shed 4 bases, J shed 6 bases, and the junction held 10 bases outside the gene matches. There are 16 residues in the CDR3. The CDR3 nucleotides read TGTGCCAGCAGCAACGGAAACCGGGACAGGGGTCAGCCCCAGCATTTT. It encodes CASSNGNRDRGQPQHF.